The clone carrying this TCR beta chain came up once. The data are from a study of T cells in Graves' hyperthyroidism and ophthalmopathy. Germline V gives CDR1 SGDLS, CDR2 YYNGEE. The CDR3 consists of 16 residues. V lost 0 bases and J lost 6; bases outside the gene matches: 10. Amplification yielded TCR beta CDR3 regions, with RNA transcripts as the source. In the first-round RT-PCR of the TCR CDR3, the HTBI primer set was used. TCRdb redid the calling of the multiplex PCR reads with MiXCR, one entry per CDR3 protein. The sample lists about half a million distinct CDR3 sequences; about 16% were seen once.

This receptor was identified in a woman in her twenties or thirties with Graves' ophthalmopathy. Material for sequencing was blood. V is TRBV9 and J is TRBJ2-7, with TRBD2 matching 9 bases. The CDR3 DNA follows: TGTGCCAGCAGCGTAGCAGGTGGGACTAGCCGGGTCGAGCAGTACTTC. As protein: CASSVAGGTSRVEQYF. Looking up the rest from reference TRBV9 and TRBJ2-7 gives the full variable domain: DSGVTQTPKHLITATGQRVTLRCSPRSGDLSVYWYQQSLDQGLQFLIQYYNGEERAKGNILERFSAQQFPDLHSELNLSSLELGDSALYFCASSVAGGTSRVEQYFGPGTRLTVT.